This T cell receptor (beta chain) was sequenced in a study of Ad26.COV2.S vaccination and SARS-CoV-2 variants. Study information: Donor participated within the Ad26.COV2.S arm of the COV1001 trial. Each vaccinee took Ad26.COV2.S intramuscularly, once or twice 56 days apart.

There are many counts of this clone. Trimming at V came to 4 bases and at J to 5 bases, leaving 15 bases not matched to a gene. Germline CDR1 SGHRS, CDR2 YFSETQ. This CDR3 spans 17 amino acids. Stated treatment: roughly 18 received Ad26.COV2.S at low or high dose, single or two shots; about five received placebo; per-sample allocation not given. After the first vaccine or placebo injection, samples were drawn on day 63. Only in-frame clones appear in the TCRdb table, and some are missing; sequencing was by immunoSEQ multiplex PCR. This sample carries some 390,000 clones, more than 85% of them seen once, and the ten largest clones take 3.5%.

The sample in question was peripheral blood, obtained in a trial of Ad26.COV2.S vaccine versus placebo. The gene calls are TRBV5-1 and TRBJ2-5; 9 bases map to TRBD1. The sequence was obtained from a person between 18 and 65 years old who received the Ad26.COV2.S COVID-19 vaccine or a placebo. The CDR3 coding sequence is TGCGCCAGCAGCGTCGCCTTACTAACAGGGGGCGGGGAGACCCAGTACTTC. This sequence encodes CASSVALLTGGGETQYF.